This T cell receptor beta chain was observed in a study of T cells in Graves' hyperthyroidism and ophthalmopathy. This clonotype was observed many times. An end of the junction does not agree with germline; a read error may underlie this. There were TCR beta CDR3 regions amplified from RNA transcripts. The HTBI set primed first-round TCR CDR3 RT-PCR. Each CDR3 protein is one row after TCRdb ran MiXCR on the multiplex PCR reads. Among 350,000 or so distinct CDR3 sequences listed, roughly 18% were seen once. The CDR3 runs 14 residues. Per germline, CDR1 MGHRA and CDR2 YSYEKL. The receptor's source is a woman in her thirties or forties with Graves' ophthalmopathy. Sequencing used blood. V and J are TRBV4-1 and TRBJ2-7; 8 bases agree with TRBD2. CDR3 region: CASSKELADYEQYF. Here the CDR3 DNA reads TGCGCCAGCAGCAAAGAACTAGCGGACTACGAGCAGTACTTC.